The entry below describes one TCR beta chain. The data were taken from a study of blood T cell repertoires in COVID-19. The overall study: COVID-19 samples from acute and convalescent phases originated in the United States, Italy and Spain.

Participants' reported clinical history set cohort assignment. Per the study methods: How many nucleated cells were present was estimated from reference gene primer amplification. Profiled with immunoSEQ multiplex PCR; TCRdb holds only in-frame clones, not every one. V and J calls and clone size are those listed in that table; D and trimming were worked out from the DNA. Among around 450,000 clones listed, 90% were seen once. V dropped 4 bases and J dropped 5 bases, with 15 bases sitting between them. From germline, CDR1 is SGHDN and CDR2 FVKESK. The CDR3 consists of 15 residues. Specimen: PBMCs or T cells enriched from blood (not recorded which). V usage is TRBV14 and J usage is TRBJ1-5; D is possibly TRBD1 (6 bases). The sequence was collected from a man between 18 and 29 years old who had recovered from COVID-19. DNA for the CDR3: TGTGCCAGCAGCCTCGGGGGGCAGGGCTATCAGCCCCAGCATTTT. Residues: CASSLGGQGYQPQHF.